These 30 T cell receptor beta chains were sequenced from one sample in a study of vaccination effects on CD4 cells after COVID-19. The ViraFEST assay expanded antigen-specific CD4+ T cells with viral peptide pools before sequencing. The culture ran for about 10 days, and then CD4+ T cells were isolated. The participants, recipients of two vaccine doses, got either BNT162b2 or mRNA-1273. The data were produced by immunoSEQ multiplex PCR, yet TCRdb's version contains in-frame clones alone and is incomplete. The sample holds 30,000 to 35,000 clones, 82% seen once. Their cognate antigens are unknown. The sequencing used CD4+ T cells from PBMCs cultured with HCoV-NL63 spike peptides, collected after COVID-19 vaccination. The receptors shown here come from a human donor who received a COVID-19 vaccine. Some clones in this sample may be carry-over from other donors' samples.

The V call is TRBV5-1, the J call TRBJ1-6; D gene unclear. The germline V gene encodes CDR1 SGHRS and CDR2 YFSETQ. V lost 0 bases, J lost 2 bases, and 9 bases lay in between. The CDR3 spans 16 residues. Here the CDR3 DNA reads TGCGCCAGCAGCTTGGCACCGCTCGCCTATAATTCACCCCTCCACTTT. Translation gives CASSLAPLAYNSPLHF.

The chain combines TRBV5-1 with TRBJ2-5; D is uncertain. The V and J ends lost 2 bases and 0 bases respectively, with 5 bases between them. This CDR3 is built from 13 residues. Germline CDR1 and CDR2: SGHRS and YFSETQ. The DNA for the CDR3 is TGCGCCAGCAGCTTTAACAACCAAGAGACCCAGTACTTC. Translation: CASSFNNQETQYF. The whole variable domain, filled in from reference TRBV5-1 and TRBJ2-5, reads KAGVTQTPRYLIKTRGQQVTLSCSPISGHRSVSWYQQTPGQGLQFLFEYFSETQRNKGNFPGRFSGRQFSNSRSEMNVSTLELGDSALYLCASSFNNQETQYFGPGTRLLVL.

This clone is a singleton in its sample. The chain is built from TRBV3-1 (or the pseudogene TRBV3-2) and TRBJ2-5; D is perhaps TRBD2 (6 bases). CDR1 and CDR2 from the germline V gene are LGHDT and YNNKEL (reference sequence). This CDR3 contains 15 residues. V lost 7 bases and J lost 0, with 15 bases in between. The CDR3, as DNA: TGTGCCAGCACCCCCACCCTAGCGTACCAAGAGACCCAGTACTTC. It translates to CASTPTLAYQETQYF.

The J gene is TRBJ1-1, the V gene TRBV28; D not certain. CDR3 length: 11 residues. Germline V gene data show CDR1 as MDHEN and CDR2 as SYDVKM. V lost 6 bases to trimming and J lost 0 bases, with 2 bases between them. For the CDR3, the DNA is TGTGCCAGCAGACTGAACACTGAAGCTTTCTTT. It encodes CASRLNTEAFF.

The J gene is TRBJ1-2, the V gene TRBV15; 9 nucleotides match TRBD1. Germline V lookup: CDR1 LNHNV, CDR2 YYDKDF (reference sequence). After removal of 5 bases from V and 8 bases from J, the junction contained 6 bases not matched to a gene. CDR3 size: 13 residues. In nucleotides, the CDR3 is TGTGCCACCAGCGTCGACAGGGGGTTAGGCTACACCTTC. Its protein product is CATSVDRGLGYTF.

This rearrangement joins TRBV10-1 to TRBJ2-3; the D gene is possibly TRBD1 (6 bases). Germline CDR1 reads WNHNN; CDR2 reads SYGVQD (reference sequence). V dropped 3 bases and J dropped 9 bases, with 19 bases sitting between them. This CDR3 has 15 amino acids. The CDR3 spells CASSDTTGGPSTQYF. CDR3 sequence (DNA): TGCGCCAGCAGTGACACGACAGGAGGACCGAGCACGCAGTATTTT.

Concerning this clone: Without the conserved terminal phenylalanine or tryptophan, this CDR3 likely stems from a read error. No DNA is shown, since the ends of the CDR3 on it are uncertain; the CDR3 is the one TCRdb lists. This chain joins TRBV15 and TRBJ1-1; TRBD1 reflects the table's D call only, with no check against the DNA. The CDR3 adds up to 11 amino acids, both ends counted. Germline lookup yields CDR1 LNHNV and CDR2 YYDKDF (reference sequence). The CDR3 reads CATSRDRKWPL.

This CDR3 is CASSLETGVDQETQYF. In nucleotides, the CDR3 is TGCGCCAGCAGCTTGGAGACAGGGGTGGACCAAGAGACCCAGTACTTC. The rearrangement joins TRBV5-1 to TRBJ2-5; 8 bases match TRBD1. Germline trimming cut 0 bases from V and 0 bases from J; bases unmatched to any gene: 4. Germline-derived CDR1 and CDR2 are SGHRS and YFSETQ. CDR3 length: 16 amino acids.

This chain connects TRBV24-1 to TRBJ2-2; either TRBD1 or TRBD2 may supply D (5 bases each). This CDR3 is 17 amino acids long. V lost 1 base and J 1 base, leaving 12 bases between the germline ends. Germline CDR1 is KGHDR and CDR2 is SFDVKD. The CDR3 is CATSDFPGPKNTGELFF. CDR3 DNA sequence: TGTGCCACCAGTGATTTCCCGGGACCAAAGAACACCGGGGAGCTGTTTTTT.

The chain is built from TRBV18 and TRBJ2-6; 7 bases align to TRBD1. Germline CDR1 KGHSH, CDR2 LQKENI. Germline trimming cut 10 bases from V and 2 bases from J; bases unmatched to any gene: 5. The CDR3 runs to 14 residues. The CDR3 DNA follows: TGTGCCACCTCGGGACAGACTGGGGCCAACGTCCTGACTTTC. Translation: CATSGQTGANVLTF.

This chain connects TRBV7-3 to TRBJ1-1; maybe TRBD1 (6 bases). Trimming took off 1 base at V and 1 base at J, with 10 bases between the two ends. The germline CDR1 and CDR2 sequences are SGHTA and FQGTGA. This CDR3 is built from 15 residues. Here the CDR3 reads CASSLKGGGNTEAFF. CDR3 DNA: TGTGCCAGCAGCTTAAAGGGGGGAGGGAACACTGAAGCTTTCTTT.

The genes are TRBV2 and TRBJ2-2; D may correspond to TRBD1 or TRBD2 (5 bases each). This CDR3 contains 17 residues. Looked up from germline, CDR1 is SNHLY and CDR2 is FYNNEI. V dropped 6 bases and J dropped 4 bases, with 21 bases sitting between them. The CDR3 loop is CASRRDGTQVTTGELFF. DNA for the CDR3: TGTGCCAGCAGAAGGGACGGTACGCAGGTGACCACCGGGGAGCTGTTTTTT. Full variable domain (rest looked up from reference TRBV2 and TRBJ2-2): EPEVTQTPSHQVTQMGQEVILRCVPISNHLYFYWYRQILGQKVEFLVSFYNNEISEKSEIFDDQFSVERPDGSNFTLKIRSTKLEDSAMYFCASRRDGTQVTTGELFFGEGSRLTVL.

The genes are TRBV11-3 and TRBJ2-3; TRBD2 matches at 10 bases. Germline CDR1 reads SGHNT; CDR2 reads YENEEA. CDR3 length: 14 amino acids. V was clipped by 1 base and J by 5 bases; unmatched bases: 0. The CDR3 DNA reads TGTGCCAGCAGCTTAGGGACTAGCGGAGATACGCAGTATTTT. This gives the protein CASSLGTSGDTQYF.

The V and J genes are TRBV27 and TRBJ1-5, with 7 bases aligning to TRBD1. The junction had 2 bases not matched to a gene; V was cut back by 3 bases and J by 6 bases. Germline V gene data show CDR1 as MNHEY and CDR2 as SMNVEV (reference sequence). The CDR3 runs 13 residues. In DNA form, the CDR3 reads TGTGCCAGCAGTTTGACAGGGACTCAGCCCCAGCATTTT. Residues: CASSLTGTQPQHF.

This chain joins TRBV5-1 and TRBJ2-3, with a tentative D call TRBD1 (5 bases). Germline loops: CDR1 SGHRS, CDR2 YFSETQ. This CDR3 has 16 amino acids. V dropped 5 bases and J dropped 2 bases, with 18 bases sitting between them. In DNA form, the CDR3 reads TGCGCCAGCAGACTGGGGCCAGCAACCCTCACAGATACGCAGTATTTT. This codes for CASRLGPATLTDTQYF.

This clone was observed once. The chain is built from TRBV9 and TRBJ1-4; D is unresolved. This CDR3 has 15 residues. V was pared by 2 bases and J by 4 bases, with 12 bases between. Germline assignment: CDR1 SGDLS and CDR2 YYNGEE. CDR3 sequence: CASSVSPQYNEKLFF. The CDR3 DNA reads as TGTGCCAGCAGCGTGAGTCCACAGTATAATGAAAAACTGTTTTTT.

In this sample, this clone turned up a few times. The chain is built from TRBV2 and TRBJ2-5, with D tentatively TRBD1 (5 bases). The length of the CDR3 is 14 residues. Germline CDR1 reads SNHLY; CDR2 reads FYNNEI. Trimming removed 3 bases at V and 5 bases at J, with 13 bases between. The CDR3 DNA reads as TGTGCCAGCAGTGACAGGGCATCATGGGAGACCCAGTACTTC. Translation gives CASSDRASWETQYF.

The rearrangement joins TRBV6-6 to TRBJ1-5; tentatively, D is TRBD1 (5 bases). This CDR3 region has 13 residues. Germline assignment: CDR1 MNHNY and CDR2 SVGAGI (reference sequence). The V gene lost 7 bases and the J gene lost 7 bases, with 14 bases spanning the gap. In nucleotides, the CDR3 is TGTGCCAGCACCACAGGAGGAGGACAGCCCCAGCATTTT. This sequence encodes CASTTGGGQPQHF.

The CDR3, as DNA: TGTGCCAGCAGTGAAGGGCGGGCTAGCGGGGGGGCCGGGGAGACCCAGTACTTC. Translating it yields CASSEGRASGGAGETQYF. The V and J genes are TRBV2 and TRBJ2-5, with 12 bases lining up with TRBD2. Germline V gives CDR1 SNHLY, CDR2 FYNNEI. V shed 1 base and J 5 bases; nucleotides not matched to a gene: 11. The CDR3 is 18 residues long.

Written as DNA, the CDR3 is TGCGCCAGCAGCTTGGAGGGGCGGGGCACAGATACGCAGTATTTT. As protein: CASSLEGRGTDTQYF. The chain has TRBV5-1 and TRBJ2-3; tentatively, D is TRBD1 or TRBD2 (5 bases each). Germline V CDR1 and CDR2: SGHRS, YFSETQ. Deletions cut 0 bases from V and 1 base from J, with 9 bases between. There are 15 residues in the CDR3.

V is TRBV28 and J is TRBJ2-1; perhaps D is TRBD1 or TRBD2 (5 bases each). The CDR3 spans 12 residues. Trimming left V 6 bases short and J 8 bases short, with 11 bases between. Germline V gene data show CDR1 as MDHEN and CDR2 as SYDVKM. CDR3 DNA sequence: TGTGCCAGCAGGGGCGTGGGGGATGAGCAGTTCTTC. This codes for CASRGVGDEQFF.

The CDR3 bases are TGTGCCAGTAATAGGTCCCCGAACACCGGGGAGCTGTTTTTT. It encodes CASNRSPNTGELFF. The V gene is TRBV28, the J gene TRBJ2-2; the D is unclear. CDR3 length equals 14 residues. V was shortened by 9 bases and J by 0 bases, with 11 bases between the two germline ends. CDR1 and CDR2 from the germline V gene are MDHEN and SYDVKM.

This sequence joins TRBV28 and TRBJ1-5; 7 bases fit TRBD1. The CDR3 covers 15 residues. V shed 5 bases and J 3 bases; nucleotides not matched to a gene: 7. CDR1 and CDR2 (germline): MDHEN, SYDVKM. This CDR3 is CASSGRDSLNQPQHF. The CDR3 region has the DNA TGTGCCAGCAGTGGACGGGACAGCCTCAATCAGCCCCAGCATTTT.

The rearrangement joins TRBV10-3 to TRBJ2-3; 8 bases are a match to TRBD1. CDR1 is ENHRY and CDR2 is SYGVKD in the germline V gene. The length of the CDR3 is 17 residues. The J segment lost 5 bases and the V segment lost 7 bases, leaving 17 bases of the junction unmatched. CDR3 DNA sequence: TGTGCCATCAAACAGGGGGACGGACAGGGAGTTAGAGATACGCAGTATTTT. It translates to CAIKQGDGQGVRDTQYF.

V and J are TRBV27 and TRBJ2-3; 9 bases are shared with TRBD2. The J segment lost 0 bases and the V segment lost 5 bases, leaving 3 bases of the junction unmatched. The CDR3 contains 15 residues. CDR1 and CDR2 from the germline V gene are MNHEY and SMNVEV (reference sequence). The CDR3 DNA reads as TGTGCCAGCAGTCTGCGGGGGGGAAGCACAGATACGCAGTATTTT. This codes for CASSLRGGSTDTQYF.

Written as DNA, the CDR3 is TGTGCCAGCAGCCCCTCCGGGGCCCGATACAATGAGCAGTTCTTC. Its protein product is CASSPSGARYNEQFF. This chain joins TRBV3-1 (or the pseudogene TRBV3-2) and TRBJ2-1; D possibly matches TRBD1 or TRBD2 (5 bases each). The CDR3 extends over 15 amino acids. The germline V gene has CDR1 LGHDT and CDR2 YNNKEL (reference sequence). V lost 4 bases, J lost 4 bases, and 14 bases lay in between.

CDR3 sequence reads: CASSGQGDIQYF. The CDR3 bases are TGCGCCAGTTCGGGGCAGGGAGACATTCAGTACTTC. The chain employs TRBV10-2 and TRBJ2-4; TRBD1 or TRBD2 may be the D gene (5 bases each). Trimming shortened V by 9 bases and J by 8 bases, and 14 bases separated the two germline ends. CDR1 is WSHSY and CDR2 is SAAADI in the germline V gene. This CDR3 spans 12 amino acids.

CDR3 sequence: CASSSDSNYGYTF. CDR3 sequence (DNA): TGTGCCAGCTCCAGCGACAGCAACTATGGCTACACCTTC. The chain recombines TRBV18 with TRBJ1-2; possibly TRBD1 for D (5 bases). Germline CDR1 is KGHSH and CDR2 is LQKENI. V was clipped by 6 bases and J by 2 bases, with 10 bases between them. This CDR3 region has 13 residues.

This chain joins TRBV7-2 and TRBJ2-3, with 8 bases fitting TRBD2. CDR1 SGHTA and CDR2 FQGNSA come from the germline V gene. The CDR3 extends over 17 amino acids. V dropped 6 bases and J dropped 2; count of bases not matched to a gene: 13. The CDR3 spells CASRLVAGLKSTDTQYF. The CDR3 DNA follows: TGTGCCAGCAGGCTTGTAGCGGGGTTAAAATCCACAGATACGCAGTATTTT.

The rearrangement uses TRBV6-5 and TRBJ2-7; 9 nucleotides align to TRBD1. This CDR3 spans 15 amino acids. The germline V gene has CDR1 MNHEY and CDR2 SVGAGI. V shed 6 bases, J shed 0 bases, and the junction held 6 bases outside the gene matches. The chain's CDR3 is CASSPGTGSSYEQYV. DNA of the CDR3: TGTGCCAGCAGCCCCGGGACAGGGAGCTCCTACGAGCAGTACGTC.